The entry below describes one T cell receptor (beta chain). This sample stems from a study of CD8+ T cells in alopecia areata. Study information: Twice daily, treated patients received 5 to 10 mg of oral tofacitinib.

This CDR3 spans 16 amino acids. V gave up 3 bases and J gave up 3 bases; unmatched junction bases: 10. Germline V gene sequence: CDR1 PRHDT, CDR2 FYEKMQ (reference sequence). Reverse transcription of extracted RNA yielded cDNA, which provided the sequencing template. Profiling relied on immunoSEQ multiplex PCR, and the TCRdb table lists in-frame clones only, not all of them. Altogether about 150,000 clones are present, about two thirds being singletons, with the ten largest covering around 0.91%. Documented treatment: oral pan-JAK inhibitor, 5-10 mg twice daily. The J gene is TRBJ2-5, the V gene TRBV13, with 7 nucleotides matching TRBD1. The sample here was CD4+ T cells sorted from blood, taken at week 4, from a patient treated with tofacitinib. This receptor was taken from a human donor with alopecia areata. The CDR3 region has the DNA TGTGCCAGCAGCTTGCTGGTCAGGGGGACCGAAGAGACCCAGTACTTC. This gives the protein CASSLLVRGTEETQYF.